This T cell receptor (beta chain) was sequenced during a study of T cell responses to AZD1222 COVID-19 vaccine. Sequenced by immunoSEQ multiplex PCR; TCRdb stores in-frame clones only, minus some. Of 73,000 or so clones detected, roughly 88% appear once; the ten largest clones hold roughly 20%. There are 16 residues in the CDR3. CDR1 is SNHLY, CDR2 FYNNEI, per germline. V shed 5 bases and J 3 bases; nucleotides not matched to a gene: 9. V is TRBV2 and J is TRBJ1-4; 7 nucleotides match TRBD1. The TCR was taken from an adult in good health. The sample in question was peripheral blood, obtained on day 0 of AZD1222 vaccination. The CDR3 protein is CASSWDRRAANEKLFF. Here the CDR3 DNA reads TGTGCCAGCAGTTGGGACAGAAGGGCAGCTAATGAAAAACTGTTTTTT.